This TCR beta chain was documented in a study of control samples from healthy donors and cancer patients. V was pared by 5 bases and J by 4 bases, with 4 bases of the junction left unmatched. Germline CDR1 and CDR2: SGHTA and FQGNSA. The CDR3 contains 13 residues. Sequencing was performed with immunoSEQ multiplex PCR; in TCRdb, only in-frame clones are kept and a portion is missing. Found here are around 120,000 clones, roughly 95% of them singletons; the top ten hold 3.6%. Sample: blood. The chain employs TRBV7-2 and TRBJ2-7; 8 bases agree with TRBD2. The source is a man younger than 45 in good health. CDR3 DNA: TGTGCCAGCAGCCCCGGGACTAGATACGAGCAGTACTTC. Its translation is CASSPGTRYEQYF.